This T cell receptor (beta chain) appears in the sequencing data of a study of blood T cell repertoires in COVID-19. Study as a whole: The study drew acute and convalescent COVID-19 samples from the United States, Italy and Spain.

The protocol was immunoSEQ multiplex PCR, while the TCRdb copy is restricted to in-frame clones and leaves out a portion. The sample records roughly 41,000 clones, 87% being singletons. V lost 3 bases, J lost 0 bases, and 13 bases lay in between. The CDR3 has 17 residues. From germline, CDR1 is SGDLS and CDR2 YYNGEE. The sequencing sample was made of peripheral blood. This chain uses TRBV9 with TRBJ2-6; possibly TRBD2 for D (6 bases). The clonotype was recovered from a man aged 55 to 70 with acute or convalescent COVID-19. CDR3 sequence (DNA): TGTGCCAGCAGCGGGGAGGAGGTTAACTCTGGGGCCAACGTCCTGACTTTC. Translating gives CASSGEEVNSGANVLTF.